This T cell receptor beta chain is drawn from a study of blood T cell repertoires in COVID-19. For the study at large: Spain, Italy and the United States supplied samples that represented acute and convalescent COVID-19. From T cells, B-cell-depleted T cells, or PBMCs came the material, which was cDNA or gDNA.

The germline V gene has CDR1 MDHEN and CDR2 SYDVKM. This CDR3 has 14 residues. V trimming: 6 bases; J trimming: 8 bases; junction bases outside the gene matches: 9. In the original analysis: Reference gene primer amplification gave estimated nucleated cell counts. Using immunoSEQ multiplex PCR, the repertoire was profiled, and TCRdb retains in-frame clones only, with some absent. The V and J calls and clone size come from that table; D and trimming were worked out from the DNA. Here the sample spans a few hundred thousand clones, approximately 85% being singletons. This clone was observed a few times.

The sample comprised peripheral blood. This TCR was recovered from a human donor in a cohort sampled during active COVID-19. The rearrangement joins TRBV28 to TRBJ1-1; 10 nucleotides line up with TRBD1. In DNA, the CDR3 is TGTGCCAGCAGGCTCGGGACAGGGGTAGCCGAAGCTTTCTTT. Protein product: CASRLGTGVAEAFF.